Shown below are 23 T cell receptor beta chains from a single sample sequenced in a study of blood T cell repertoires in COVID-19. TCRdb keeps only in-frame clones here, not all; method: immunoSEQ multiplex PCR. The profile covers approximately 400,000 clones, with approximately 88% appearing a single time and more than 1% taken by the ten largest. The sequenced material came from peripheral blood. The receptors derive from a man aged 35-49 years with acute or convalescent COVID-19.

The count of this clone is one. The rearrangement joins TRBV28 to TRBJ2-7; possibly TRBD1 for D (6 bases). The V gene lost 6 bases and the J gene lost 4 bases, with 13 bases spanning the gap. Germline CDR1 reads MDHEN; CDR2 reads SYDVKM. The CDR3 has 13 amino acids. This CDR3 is CASRPRDMYEQYF. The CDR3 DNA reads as TGTGCCAGCAGGCCTAGGGACATGTACGAGCAGTACTTC.

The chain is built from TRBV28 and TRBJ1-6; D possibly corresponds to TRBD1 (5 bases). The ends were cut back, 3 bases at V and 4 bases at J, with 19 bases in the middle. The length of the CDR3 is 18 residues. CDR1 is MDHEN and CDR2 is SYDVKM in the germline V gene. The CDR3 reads CASSFSGLRGKYNSPLHF. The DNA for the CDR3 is TGTGCCAGCAGTTTTTCAGGTTTAAGGGGCAAATATAATTCACCCCTCCACTTT.

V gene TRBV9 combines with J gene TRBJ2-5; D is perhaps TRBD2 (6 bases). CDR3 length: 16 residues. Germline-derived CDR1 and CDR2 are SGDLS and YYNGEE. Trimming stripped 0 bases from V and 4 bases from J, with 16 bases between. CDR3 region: CASSVAQGGGIETQYF. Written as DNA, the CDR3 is TGTGCCAGCAGCGTAGCTCAAGGAGGAGGGATAGAGACCCAGTACTTC.

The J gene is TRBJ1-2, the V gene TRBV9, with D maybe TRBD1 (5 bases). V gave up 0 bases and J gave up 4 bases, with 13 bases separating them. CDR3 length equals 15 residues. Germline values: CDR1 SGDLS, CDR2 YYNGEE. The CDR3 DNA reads TGTGCCAGCAGCGTAGTTCCAGGGAAGGCCTATGGCTACACCTTC. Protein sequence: CASSVVPGKAYGYTF.

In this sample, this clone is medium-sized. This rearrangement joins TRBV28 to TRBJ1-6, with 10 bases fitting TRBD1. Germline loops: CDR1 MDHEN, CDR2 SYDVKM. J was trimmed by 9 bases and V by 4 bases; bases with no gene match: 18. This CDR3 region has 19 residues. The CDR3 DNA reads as TGTGCCAGCAGTTCCTCCTCAGCCTCCGGGACAGGGGAGGTTTCACCCCTCCACTTT. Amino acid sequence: CASSSSSASGTGEVSPLHF.

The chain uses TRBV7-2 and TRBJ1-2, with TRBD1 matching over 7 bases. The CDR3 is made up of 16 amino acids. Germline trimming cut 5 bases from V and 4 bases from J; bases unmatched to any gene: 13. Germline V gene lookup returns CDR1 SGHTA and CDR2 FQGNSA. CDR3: CASSTRPTGIGYGYTF. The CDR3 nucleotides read TGTGCCAGCAGCACCAGACCGACAGGGATCGGCTATGGCTACACCTTC.

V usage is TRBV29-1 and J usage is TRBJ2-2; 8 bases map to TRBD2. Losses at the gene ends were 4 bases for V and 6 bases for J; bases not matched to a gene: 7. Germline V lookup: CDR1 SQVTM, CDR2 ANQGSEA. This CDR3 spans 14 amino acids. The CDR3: CSVVVREGPGELFF. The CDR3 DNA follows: TGCAGCGTTGTTGTCCGGGAGGGCCCCGGGGAGCTGTTTTTT.

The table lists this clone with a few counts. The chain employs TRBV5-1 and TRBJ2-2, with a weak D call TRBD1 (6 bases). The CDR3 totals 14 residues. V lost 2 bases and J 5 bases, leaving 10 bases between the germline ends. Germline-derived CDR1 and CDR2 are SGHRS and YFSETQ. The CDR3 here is CASSLQGWTGELFF. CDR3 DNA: TGCGCCAGCAGCTTACAGGGATGGACCGGGGAGCTGTTTTTT.

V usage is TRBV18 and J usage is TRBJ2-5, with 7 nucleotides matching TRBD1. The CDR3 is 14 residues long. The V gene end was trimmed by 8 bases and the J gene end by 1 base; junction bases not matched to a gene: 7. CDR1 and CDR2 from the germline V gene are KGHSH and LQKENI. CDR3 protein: CASQDRDSQETQYF. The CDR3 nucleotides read TGTGCCAGCCAAGACCGGGACAGCCAAGAGACCCAGTACTTC.

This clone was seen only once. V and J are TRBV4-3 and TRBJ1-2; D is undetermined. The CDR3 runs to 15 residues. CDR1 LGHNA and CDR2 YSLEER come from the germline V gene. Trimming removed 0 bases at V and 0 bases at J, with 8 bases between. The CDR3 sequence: CASSQDPRSNYGYTF. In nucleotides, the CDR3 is TGCGCCAGCAGCCAAGATCCCAGGTCTAACTATGGCTACACCTTC.

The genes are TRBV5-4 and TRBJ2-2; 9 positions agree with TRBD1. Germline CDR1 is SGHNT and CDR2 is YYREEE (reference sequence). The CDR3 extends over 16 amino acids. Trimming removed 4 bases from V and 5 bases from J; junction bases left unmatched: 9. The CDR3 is CASSGTPGQGTGELFF. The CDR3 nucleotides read TGTGCCAGCAGCGGGACACCGGGACAGGGTACCGGGGAGCTGTTTTTT.

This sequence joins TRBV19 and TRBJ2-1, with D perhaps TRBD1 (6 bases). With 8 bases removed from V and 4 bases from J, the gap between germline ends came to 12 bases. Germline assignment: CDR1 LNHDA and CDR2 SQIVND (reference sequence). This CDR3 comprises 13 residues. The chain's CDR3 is CASSAGDYNEQFF. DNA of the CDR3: TGTGCCAGTTCGGCAGGGGATTACAATGAGCAGTTCTTC.

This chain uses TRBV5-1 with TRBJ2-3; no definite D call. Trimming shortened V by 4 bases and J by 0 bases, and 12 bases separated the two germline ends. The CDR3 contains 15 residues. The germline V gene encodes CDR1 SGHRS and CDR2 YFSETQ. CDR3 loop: CASSHGQTSTDTQYF. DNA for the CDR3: TGCGCCAGCAGCCACGGCCAGACTAGCACAGATACGCAGTATTTT.

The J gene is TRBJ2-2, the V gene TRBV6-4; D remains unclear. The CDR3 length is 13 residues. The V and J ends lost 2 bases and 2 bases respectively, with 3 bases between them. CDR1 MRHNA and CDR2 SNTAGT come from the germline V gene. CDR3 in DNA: TGTGCCAGCAGTGACATAAACACCGGGGAGCTGTTTTTT. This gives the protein CASSDINTGELFF.

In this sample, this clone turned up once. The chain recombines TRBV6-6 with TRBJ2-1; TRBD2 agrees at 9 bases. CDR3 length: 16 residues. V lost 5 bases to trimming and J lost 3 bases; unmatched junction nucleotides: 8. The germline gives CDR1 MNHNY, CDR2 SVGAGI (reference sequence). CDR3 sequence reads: CASSGEREASYNEQFF. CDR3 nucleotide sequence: TGTGCCAGCAGTGGGGAGCGGGAGGCGAGCTACAATGAGCAGTTCTTC.

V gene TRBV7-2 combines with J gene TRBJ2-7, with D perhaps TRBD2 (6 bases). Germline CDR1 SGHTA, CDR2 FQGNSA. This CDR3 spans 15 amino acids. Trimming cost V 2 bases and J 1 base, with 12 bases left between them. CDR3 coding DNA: TGTGCCAGCAGCTTATCTGGGGGGAAATCCTACGAGCAGTACTTC. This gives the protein CASSLSGGKSYEQYF.

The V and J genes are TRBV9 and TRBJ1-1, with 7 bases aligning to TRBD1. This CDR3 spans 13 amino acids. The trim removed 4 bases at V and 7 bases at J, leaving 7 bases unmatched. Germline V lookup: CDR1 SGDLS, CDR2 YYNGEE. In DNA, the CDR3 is TGTGCCAGCAGCCCCCAGACAGGGAGTGAAGCTTTCTTT. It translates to CASSPQTGSEAFF.

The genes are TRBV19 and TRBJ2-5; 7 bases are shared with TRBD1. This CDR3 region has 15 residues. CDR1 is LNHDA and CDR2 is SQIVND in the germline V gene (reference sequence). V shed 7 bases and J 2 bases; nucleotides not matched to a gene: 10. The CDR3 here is CASTRGQLNQETQYF. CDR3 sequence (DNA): TGTGCCAGTACTAGGGGACAGCTGAATCAAGAGACCCAGTACTTC.

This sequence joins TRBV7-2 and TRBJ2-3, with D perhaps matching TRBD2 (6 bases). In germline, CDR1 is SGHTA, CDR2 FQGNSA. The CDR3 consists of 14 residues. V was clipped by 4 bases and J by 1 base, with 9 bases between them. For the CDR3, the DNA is TGTGCCAGCAGCTCGCAGCGGGGCACAGATACGCAGTATTTT. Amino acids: CASSSQRGTDTQYF.

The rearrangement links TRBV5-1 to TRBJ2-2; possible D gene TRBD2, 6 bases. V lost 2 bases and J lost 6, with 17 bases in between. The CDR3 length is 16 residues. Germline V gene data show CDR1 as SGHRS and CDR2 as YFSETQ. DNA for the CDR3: TGCGCCAGCAGCTTATTTATCGAACTAGCCGCCGGGGAGCTGTTTTTT. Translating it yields CASSLFIELAAGELFF.

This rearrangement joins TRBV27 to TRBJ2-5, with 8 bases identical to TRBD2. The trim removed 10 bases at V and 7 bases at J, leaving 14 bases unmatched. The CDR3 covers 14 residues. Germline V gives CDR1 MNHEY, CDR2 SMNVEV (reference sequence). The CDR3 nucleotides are TGTGCCACCCAGACTAGCGCCTACATCGGGACCCAGTACTTC. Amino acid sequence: CATQTSAYIGTQYF.

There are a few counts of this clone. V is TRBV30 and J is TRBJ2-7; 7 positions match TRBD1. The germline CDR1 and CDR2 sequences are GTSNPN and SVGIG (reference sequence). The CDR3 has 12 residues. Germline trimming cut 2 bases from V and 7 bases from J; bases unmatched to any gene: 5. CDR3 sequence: CAWSNTGDEQYF. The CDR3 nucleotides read TGTGCCTGGAGTAATACAGGGGATGAGCAGTACTTC.

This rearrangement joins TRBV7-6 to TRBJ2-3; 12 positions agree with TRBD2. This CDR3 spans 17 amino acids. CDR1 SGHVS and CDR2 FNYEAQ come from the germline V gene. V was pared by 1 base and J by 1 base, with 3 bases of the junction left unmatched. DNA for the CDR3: TGTGCCAGCAGCTTAGTGACTAGCGGGAGAGGCACAGATACGCAGTATTTT. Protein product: CASSLVTSGRGTDTQYF.